This is a list of T cell receptor beta chains from one sample in a study of PD-1 blockade in classical Hodgkin lymphoma. Repertoires were generated with immunoSEQ multiplex PCR, while TCRdb's copy carries only in-frame clones and drops some. Among over 20,000 clones listed, 73% were seen once. Specimen: peripheral blood mononuclear cells (PBMCs), collected before the second cycle of nivolumab. These receptors were obtained from a human donor with classical Hodgkin lymphoma. Each CDR3 is given with its conserved first and last residue. Each record gives: CDR3 protein, CDR3 DNA, J gene, V gene, clone size, D gene. The D gene is left open where the match is weak. Some rows mark clone size as missing; the rest say once, few, many or name a class of expanded clone.

CDR3 protein: CASSEGLADSTDTQYF
CDR3 DNA: TGTGCCAGCAGCGAGGGACTAGCAGATAGCACAGATACGCAGTATTTT
J gene: TRBJ2-3
V gene: TRBV7-2
clone size: .
D gene: TRBD2

CDR3 protein: CASSFKVAGVIGTGELFF
CDR3 DNA: TGTGCCAGCAGTTTCAAGGTAGCGGGAGTCATCGGCACCGGGGAGCTGTTTTTT
J gene: TRBJ2-2
V gene: TRBV27
clone size: .
D gene: TRBD2

CDR3 protein: CASSYGIRSEQYF
CDR3 DNA: TGTGCCAGCAGCTACGGAATCCGGTCCGAGCAGTACTTC
J gene: TRBJ2-7
V gene: TRBV6-5
clone size: .
D gene: .

CDR3 protein: CASSYTRNTEAFF
CDR3 DNA: TGCGCCAGCAGTTATACAAGGAACACTGAAGCTTTCTTT
J gene: TRBJ1-1
V gene: TRBV10-1
clone size: .
D gene: .

CDR3 protein: CASSLRQRPATDTQYF
CDR3 DNA: TGCGCCAGCAGCTTGCGACAGCGTCCGGCCACAGATACGCAGTATTTT
J gene: TRBJ2-3
V gene: TRBV5-1
clone size: .
D gene: .

CDR3 protein: CASSLGTAANYGYTF
CDR3 DNA: TGCGCCAGCAGCTTGGGTACGGCTGCTAACTATGGCTACACCTTC
J gene: TRBJ1-2
V gene: TRBV5-1
clone size: .
D gene: .

CDR3 protein: CASSTKRGTSGSRGYEQYF
CDR3 DNA: TGCGCCAGCAGCACTAAACGCGGGACTAGCGGGAGCCGAGGCTACGAGCAGTACTTC
J gene: TRBJ2-7
V gene: TRBV5-4
clone size: .
D gene: TRBD2

CDR3 protein: CASSYLDRGWIETQYF
CDR3 DNA: TGTGCCAGCAGTTACCTCGACAGGGGGTGGATCGAGACCCAGTACTTC
J gene: TRBJ2-5
V gene: TRBV6-6
clone size: .
D gene: TRBD1

CDR3 protein: CASSDNKNTEAFF
CDR3 DNA: TGCGCCAGCAGTGACAACAAGAACACTGAAGCTTTCTTT
J gene: TRBJ1-1
V gene: TRBV10-1
clone size: .
D gene: .

CDR3 protein: CASSLRENYEQYF
CDR3 DNA: TGTGCCAGCAGCCTCCGGGAAAACTACGAGCAGTACTTC
J gene: TRBJ2-7
V gene: TRBV6-5
clone size: .
D gene: .

CDR3 protein: CASRDTSGRANEQFF
CDR3 DNA: TGTGCCAGCAGAGATACTAGCGGGAGGGCCAATGAGCAGTTCTTC
J gene: TRBJ2-1
V gene: TRBV6-6
clone size: .
D gene: TRBD2

CDR3 protein: CASSIDSYNEQFF
CDR3 DNA: TGTGCCAGTAGTATAGACTCCTACAATGAGCAGTTCTTC
J gene: TRBJ2-1
V gene: TRBV19
clone size: .
D gene: .

CDR3 protein: CASSRLGRGSYEQYF
CDR3 DNA: TGTGCCAGCTCGCGACTGGGCAGGGGGTCCTACGAGCAGTACTTC
J gene: TRBJ2-7
V gene: TRBV2
clone size: .
D gene: TRBD1

CDR3 protein: CASSLIRGELGSFF
CDR3 DNA: TGTGCCAGCAGCTTGATCAGGGGGGAACTAGGGTCTTTCTTT
J gene: TRBJ1-1
V gene: TRBV7-8
clone size: .
D gene: TRBD1

CDR3 protein: CASTPGSTWDEQFF
CDR3 DNA: TGTGCCAGCACCCCGGGATCCACCTGGGATGAGCAGTTCTTC
J gene: TRBJ2-1
V gene: TRBV6-6
clone size: once
D gene: .

CDR3 protein: CASSLVGGNSPLHF
CDR3 DNA: TGTGCCAGCAGCTTGGTGGGCGGGAATTCACCCCTCCACTTT
J gene: TRBJ1-6
V gene: TRBV5-5
clone size: .
D gene: .

CDR3 protein: CASSLLAGFNTIYF
CDR3 DNA: TGTGCCAGCAGTTTATTGGCTGGATTTAACACCATATATTTT
J gene: TRBJ1-3
V gene: TRBV28
clone size: medium-sized
D gene: .

CDR3 protein: CASSGTRYSSQHF
CDR3 DNA: TGTGCCAGTAGTGGGACAAGGTATTCGTCCCAGCATTTT
J gene: TRBJ1-5
V gene: TRBV19
clone size: few
D gene: .